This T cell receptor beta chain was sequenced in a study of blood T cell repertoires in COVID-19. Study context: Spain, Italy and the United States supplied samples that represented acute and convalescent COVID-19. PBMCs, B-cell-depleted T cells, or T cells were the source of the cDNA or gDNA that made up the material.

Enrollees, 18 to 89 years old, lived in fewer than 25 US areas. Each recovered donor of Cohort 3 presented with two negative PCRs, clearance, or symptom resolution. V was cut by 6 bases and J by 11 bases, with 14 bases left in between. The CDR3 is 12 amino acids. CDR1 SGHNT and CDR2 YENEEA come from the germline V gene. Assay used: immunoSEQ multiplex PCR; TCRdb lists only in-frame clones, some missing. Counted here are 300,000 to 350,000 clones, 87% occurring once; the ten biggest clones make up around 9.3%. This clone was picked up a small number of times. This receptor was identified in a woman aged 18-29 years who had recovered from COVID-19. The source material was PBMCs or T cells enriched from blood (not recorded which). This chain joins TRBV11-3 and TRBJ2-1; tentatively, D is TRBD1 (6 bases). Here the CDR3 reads CASSHRVGKQFF. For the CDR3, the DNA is TGTGCCAGCAGTCACAGGGTCGGTAAGCAGTTCTTC.